Shown below are 25 T cell receptor beta chains from a single sample sequenced in a study of monozygotic twins with inflammatory bowel disease. TCRdb re-called the 5' RACE reads, yielding one record per CDR3 amino acid sequence without DNA. Its clone listing holds tens of thousands of distinct CDR3 sequences. Source material: blood. Receptors were obtained from a human donor with ulcerative colitis or Crohn's disease, or a healthy co-twin of an affected twin (not recorded which).

The CDR3 loop is CASSLGRTGSKYEQYF. The chain couples TRBV13 to TRBJ2-7; TCRdb calls TRBD1, which cannot be checked without DNA. The CDR3 totals 16 residues. The germline V gene encodes CDR1 PRHDT and CDR2 FYEKMQ (reference sequence). Full variable domain (outside the CDR3, taken from reference TRBV13 and TRBJ2-7): AAGVIQSPRHLIKEKRETATLKCYPIPRHDTVYWYQQGPGQDPQFLISFYEKMQSDKGSIPDRFSAQQFSDYHSELNMSSLELGDSALYFCASSLGRTGSKYEQYFGPGTRLTVT.

This chain connects TRBV7-9 to TRBJ2-7. CDR3 length: 12 amino acids. Germline assignment: CDR1 SEHNR and CDR2 FQNEAQ (reference sequence). CDR3 residues: CASSRNLYEQYF.

This chain joins TRBV3-1 and TRBJ2-3; without DNA, the TCRdb call of TRBD2 cannot be checked. Per the germline V gene, CDR1 is LGHDT and CDR2 is YNNKEL (reference sequence). The CDR3 contains 18 residues. The CDR3 is CASSQGLAGGTSTDTQYF.

The chain uses TRBV18 and TRBJ1-2. The CDR3 loop spans 15 amino acids. Per the germline V gene, CDR1 is KGHSH and CDR2 is LQKENI. The CDR3 reads CASSPPSTGSYGYTF.

The chain joins TRBV20-1 to TRBJ2-1. CDR1 DFQATT and CDR2 SNEGSKA come from the germline V gene (reference sequence). The CDR3 sequence is 13 residues long. The chain's CDR3 is CSANRLAYNEQFF.

The chain employs TRBV7-2 and TRBJ1-1; the D call from TCRdb, TRBD1, cannot be confirmed without DNA. The germline gives CDR1 SGHTA, CDR2 FQGNSA. This CDR3 contains 14 residues. CDR3 sequence reads: CASSKQTGDAEAFF.

The chain uses TRBV20-1 and TRBJ1-5; TCRdb calls TRBD1, which cannot be checked without DNA. Germline V lookup: CDR1 DFQATT, CDR2 SNEGSKA (reference sequence). The CDR3 totals 17 residues. CDR3 residues: CSGRTGSGAYSNQPQHF.

The gene calls are TRBV6-2 or TRBV6-3 and TRBJ2-2; TCRdb reports TRBD2, a call that lacks DNA to check it against. The CDR3 extends over 14 amino acids. Germline V CDR1 and CDR2: MNHEY, SVGEGT. The CDR3: CASSREPNTGELFF.

The V call is TRBV20-1, the J call TRBJ2-6; the D gene TCRdb calls, TRBD2, cannot be checked with no DNA. Per germline, CDR1 DFQATT and CDR2 SNEGSKA (reference sequence). The CDR3 is 18 residues long. Here the CDR3 reads CSANTGRTLVAGANVLTF.

J is TRBJ2-4 and V is TRBV20-1. The CDR3 sequence is 14 residues long. Per the germline V gene, CDR1 is DFQATT and CDR2 is SNEGSKA (reference sequence). The CDR3 protein is CSARVMMGKNIQYF.

The V gene is TRBV7-8, the J gene TRBJ2-1; absent DNA, TCRdb's TRBD2 call cannot be checked. The germline gives CDR1 SGHVS, CDR2 FQNEAQ. The CDR3 is 14 residues long. The CDR3 sequence is CASSPRGVVGEQFF. Combining the CDR3 with reference TRBV7-8 and TRBJ2-1 gives the whole variable domain GAGVSQSPRYKVAKRGQDVALRCDPISGHVSLFWYQQALGQGPEFLTYFQNEAQLDKSGLPSDRFFAERPEGSVSTLKIQRTQQEDSAVYLCASSPRGVVGEQFFGPGTRLTVL.

The chain links TRBV9 to TRBJ1-1. The CDR3 consists of 14 residues. CDR1 SGDLS and CDR2 YYNGEE come from the germline V gene. CDR3 amino acids: CASSVYPLNTEAFF.

The rearrangement uses TRBV6-5 and TRBJ1-4; TCRdb names TRBD1, which stays unverified in the absence of DNA. Germline V gene sequence: CDR1 MNHEY, CDR2 SVGAGI. The CDR3 is 15 amino acids. The CDR3 sequence: CASSSPGITNEKLFF.

V and J are TRBV4-3 and TRBJ2-7. Germline lookup yields CDR1 LGHNA and CDR2 YSLEER. The CDR3 totals 16 residues. The CDR3 sequence: CASSQERITTSYEQYF.

This clonotype is identified as medium-sized from frequency. The chain links TRBV11-2 to TRBJ1-1. Germline lookup yields CDR1 SGHAT and CDR2 FQNNGV. The CDR3 consists of 14 residues. Here the CDR3 reads CASSLEARGSEAFF.

The rearrangement links TRBV6-5 to TRBJ2-7; there is no DNA to check the TCRdb D call of TRBD1. CDR3 size: 17 residues. Per germline, CDR1 MNHEY and CDR2 SVGAGI. CDR3 sequence: CASSYLPGHQKAYEQYF.

V and J are TRBV14 and TRBJ1-4. This CDR3 is 14 amino acids long. The germline gives CDR1 SGHDN, CDR2 FVKESK. The CDR3: CASVPDRPFCGLFF. The variable domain in full, with the rest retrieved from reference TRBV14 and TRBJ1-4, is EAGVTQFPSHSVIEKGQTVTLRCDPISGHDNLYWYRRVMGKEIKFLLHFVKESKQDESGMPNNRFLAERTGGTYSTLKVQPAELEDSGVYFCASVPDRPFCGLFFGSGTQLSVL.

The J gene is TRBJ2-1, the V gene TRBV5-5. This CDR3 comprises 12 residues. Germline assignment: CDR1 SGHKS and CDR2 YYEKEE (reference sequence). CDR3: CASSRGYNEQFF.

This chain connects TRBV24-1 to TRBJ2-2; TCRdb designates TRBD1, a call that cannot be tested without DNA. Germline lookup yields CDR1 KGHDR and CDR2 SFDVKD. The CDR3 totals 16 residues. The CDR3 here is CATSDTRGRLVGELFF.

The genes are TRBV20-1 and TRBJ1-2; TCRdb indicates TRBD1, and absent DNA this call remains unverified. Germline assignment: CDR1 DFQATT and CDR2 SNEGSKA (reference sequence). This CDR3 has 13 amino acids. The CDR3 loop reads CSSRQGGIYGYTF.

This chain links TRBV27 with TRBJ2-2; no DNA is available, so the TRBD1 call from TCRdb remains unchecked. Germline assignment: CDR1 MNHEY and CDR2 SMNVEV (reference sequence). This CDR3 region has 15 residues. CDR3 protein: CASSLGWGGTGELFF.

The chain recombines TRBV19 with TRBJ2-7; the TCRdb call, TRBD1, lacks DNA for checking. CDR1 is LNHDA and CDR2 is SQIVND in the germline V gene (reference sequence). This CDR3 has 16 amino acids. CDR3 amino acids: CASDPSGTGGLREQYF.

The chain combines TRBV19 with TRBJ1-5. Germline CDR1 is LNHDA and CDR2 is SQIVND (reference sequence). This CDR3 contains 13 residues. Here the CDR3 reads CASSISILQPQHF.

The chain uses TRBV9 and TRBJ1-3; TCRdb's D call, TRBD1, is unchecked because there is no DNA. This CDR3 comprises 15 residues. In germline, CDR1 is SGDLS, CDR2 YYNGEE. CDR3 sequence reads: CASSVGGGSGNTIYF.

The genes are TRBV7-9 and TRBJ2-1; no DNA is available, so the TRBD2 call from TCRdb remains unchecked. This CDR3 has 17 amino acids. The V gene's germline CDR1 is SEHNR and CDR2 FQNEAQ (reference sequence). CDR3: CASSPRTSGRIVNEQFF.